The rows below give T cell receptor beta chains drawn from one sample of a study of CD8+CD57+ T cells in acquired aplastic anemia. TCRdb re-analysed the reads in MiXCR, keeping a single row per CDR3 protein. The repertoire holds 100,000 to 130,000 distinct CDR3 sequences, with approximately 48% as singletons. Material: sorted CD4+, CD8+, or CD8+CD57+ T cells (not recorded which) from PBMCs. These receptors were obtained from a human donor in good health, serving as a control. Both conserved end residues are part of each CDR3. The D gene is left open where the match is weak. Part of the rows lack a size; the others show once, few, many or a class for expanded clones.

j_call d_call clone_size v_call cdr3_nt cdr3_aa
TRBJ2-5 - - TRBV7-8 TGTGCCAGCAGCTTCCTTGGTGTGGAGACCCAGTACTTC CASSFLGVETQYF
TRBJ2-3 - - TRBV25-1 TGTGCCAGCAGTGATCCCCCTGATACGCAGTATTTT CASSDPPDTQYF
TRBJ1-2 - many TRBV9 TGTGCCAGCAGCGTCGGCGGGGGAAACTATGGCTACACCTTC CASSVGGGNYGYTF
TRBJ2-7 - many TRBV6-1 TGTGCCAGCAGGGAAGGGAACGAGCAGTACTTC CASREGNEQYF
TRBJ2-3 - many TRBV15 TGTGCCACCAGCAGAGACCGGGGCGGCACAGATACGCAGTATTTT CATSRDRGGTDTQYF
TRBJ2-5 - - TRBV5-1 TGCGCCAGCAGCTTGGCAGGGGCTGAAGAGACCCAGTACTTC CASSLAGAEETQYF
TRBJ2-7 TRBD1 many TRBV11-2 TGTGCCAGCAGCTTCTATCAGGGGGAGACATACGAGCAGTACTTC CASSFYQGETYEQYF
TRBJ1-6 - once TRBV2 TGTGCCAGCAGTGAAGATTACAGAAGGCATTCACCCCTCCACTTT CASSEDYRRHSPLHF
TRBJ1-5 TRBD1 - TRBV19 TGTGCCAGTAGGGGGACAGTCAATCAGCCCCAGCATTTT CASRGTVNQPQHF
TRBJ1-4 TRBD1 many TRBV5-6 TGTGCCAGCAGCTACGGGACAGTCCTTGATGAAAAACTGTTTTTT CASSYGTVLDEKLFF
TRBJ2-7 - many TRBV27 TGTGCCAGCAGTTTAGTGTACGGGGGCGAGCAGTACTTC CASSLVYGGEQYF
TRBJ1-6 - - TRBV2 TGTGCCAAGCCGGGGCAGGGTGCCCCACCCCTCCACTTT CAKPGQGAPPLHF
TRBJ1-1 TRBD1 - TRBV5-1 TGCGCCAGCAGCCCGATGGGACAGGGGGCTTTGGACACTGAAGCTTTCTTT CASSPMGQGALDTEAFF
TRBJ2-3 TRBD2 many TRBV7-2 TGTGCCAGCAGCTTAGCGACCGGGGGGTACACAGATACGCAGTATTTT CASSLATGGYTDTQYF
TRBJ1-3 - many TRBV11-2 TGTGCCAGCAGCTTAGATCGAACAGGTTACACCATATATTTT CASSLDRTGYTIYF
TRBJ1-5 TRBD1 - TRBV2 TGTGCCAGCAGCGGCGGACAGGAAAATCAGCCCCAGCATTTT CASSGGQENQPQHF
TRBJ2-7 - - TRBV4-1 TGCGCCAGCAGCCAAGAGCTAGCGGTCGGGACAGAATCCTACGAGCAGTACTTC CASSQELAVGTESYEQYF
TRBJ2-1 - - TRBV5-4 TGTGCCAGCAGCTACAGTGGCGGGCATGAGCAGTTCTTC CASSYSGGHEQFF
TRBJ2-7 - many TRBV5-8 TGTGCCAGCAGCTTTTTCGGGGCCTACGAGCAGTACTTC CASSFFGAYEQYF
TRBJ1-4 - - TRBV2 TGTGCCAGCAGTGAAGATCAGGAGGGTGAAAAACTGTTTTTT CASSEDQEGEKLFF
TRBJ1-1 - once TRBV7-3 TGTGCCAGCAGCTTAGCTCAGAACACTGAAGCTTCCTTT CASSLAQNTEASF
TRBJ1-1 - - TRBV19 TGTGCCAGTACCGATAGGGGGGCAACCCATGCTTTCTTT CASTDRGATHAFF
TRBJ2-7 - - TRBV5-1 TGCGCCAGCACCCGAGAGGGCGTGGGAGAGCAGTACTTC CASTREGVGEQYF
TRBJ1-6 - once TRBV2 TGTGCCAGCTATAAGGGTAGGCACCCTAATTCACCCCTCCACTTT CASYKGRHPNSPLHF
TRBJ1-1 - - TRBV6-1 TGTGCCAGCAGACAGGGTATAGTTGGGAACACTGAAGCTTTCTTT CASRQGIVGNTEAFF
TRBJ2-1 - - TRBV25-1 TGTGCCAGCAGTCGACTCGGGACCTACAATGAGCAGTTCTTC CASSRLGTYNEQFF
TRBJ2-1 - - TRBV25-1 TGTGCCAGCAGCCAAGGCATGGGACGCGAGCAGTTCTTC CASSQGMGREQFF
TRBJ2-7 - - TRBV7-2 TGTGCCAGCAGCTTCCCGCGTTACGAGCAGTACTTC CASSFPRYEQYF
TRBJ1-2 - - TRBV29-1 TGCAGCGCCCTCGAGCAAGCTAACTATGGCTACACCTTC CSALEQANYGYTF
TRBJ2-5 TRBD2 - TRBV4-3 TGCGCCAGCAGCCGTCGACTAGCCCAGTACCAAGAGACCCAGTACTTC CASSRRLAQYQETQYF
TRBJ2-3 - many TRBV7-3 TGTGCCAGCAGCTTAATGGGGTTTACTAGCACAGATACGCAGTATTTT CASSLMGFTSTDTQYF
TRBJ1-1 - few TRBV6-1 TGTGCCAGCGGTGAAGCGCGGTGGCCCTTTCCCCCCATGAACACTGAAGCTTTCTTT CASGEARWPFPPMNTEAFF
TRBJ1-5 TRBD1 many TRBV9 TGTGCCAGCAGTCAGGGGGCCGACAATCAGCCCCAGCATTTT CASSQGADNQPQHF
TRBJ2-1 - - TRBV9 TGTGCCAGCAGCGTAGCAGGGGTAGTCAATGAGCAGTTCTTC CASSVAGVVNEQFF
TRBJ2-7 - few TRBV2 TGTGCCAGCACCCCGGGCCACTACTACGAGCAGTACTTC CASTPGHYYEQYF
TRBJ1-1 - many TRBV5-6 TGTGCCAGCAGCTTGAGGGCCGCTGAAGCTTTCTTT CASSLRAAEAFF
TRBJ2-3 - - TRBV10-1 TGCGCCAGCATGAGGTTTGCGGGGGCCGGATATACGCAGTATTTT CASMRFAGAGYTQYF
TRBJ1-1 - many TRBV5-6 TGTGCCAGCAGCTTGGTGGGGGCAAACACTGAAGCTTTCTTT CASSLVGANTEAFF
TRBJ2-5 TRBD1 - TRBV12-3/TRBV12-4 TGTGCCAGCAGCCCGAGGACAGGGGGCCGGGAGACCCAGTACTTC CASSPRTGGRETQYF
TRBJ2-3 - - TRBV9 TGTGCCAGTAGAAGGGGATGGGCCTCAGATACGCAGTATTTT CASRRGWASDTQYF
TRBJ2-3 TRBD2 - TRBV10-3 TGTGCCATCAGAAAAGGGACTAGCGGGGGGGCCACAGATACGCAGTATTTT CAIRKGTSGGATDTQYF
TRBJ2-7 - - TRBV20-1 TGCAGTGCTAGAGAAGGAGGGGGCCGGGGCGAGCAGTACTTC CSAREGGGRGEQYF
TRBJ1-2 TRBD1 many TRBV4-3 TGCGCCAGCAGCCACAAGACAGGGGGAGACTATGGCTACACCTTC CASSHKTGGDYGYTF
TRBJ1-6 TRBD1 - TRBV19 TGTGCCAGTACCCCAGGGGGCTCCTATAATTCACCCCTCCACTTT CASTPGGSYNSPLHF
TRBJ2-7 - many TRBV4-2 TGTGCCAGCAGCCCGGTGGGGGAAACCTACGAGCAGTACTTC CASSPVGETYEQYF
TRBJ1-6 - - TRBV12-3/TRBV12-4 TGTGCCAGCAGTTTGGAGGGAACTTATTCACCCCTCCACTTT CASSLEGTYSPLHF
TRBJ2-1 - few TRBV7-3 TGTGCCAGCAGCCTAAGCGCGGGATACCCCGCGAGCTCCTACAATGAGCAGTTCTTC CASSLSAGYPASSYNEQFF
TRBJ1-1 TRBD1 - TRBV29-1 TGCAGCTTACTTAACAGGGGCACTGAAGCTTTCTTT CSLLNRGTEAFF
TRBJ2-7 TRBD1 - TRBV5-1 TGCGCCAGCAGCCCTGCGACAGGGGGGTTCTACGAGCAGTACTTC CASSPATGGFYEQYF
TRBJ1-2 - - TRBV29-1 TGCAGCGACCCAGGGGACGGAAACTATGGCTACACCTTC CSDPGDGNYGYTF
TRBJ1-2 - many TRBV4-2 TGTGCCAGCAGCCAAGTCGACCAGGCGGGGAATGATGGCTACACCTTC CASSQVDQAGNDGYTF